The rows below give T cell receptor beta chains drawn from one sample of a study of blood T cell repertoires in COVID-19. Generated by immunoSEQ multiplex PCR, the TCRdb table keeps only in-frame clones and is missing some. The repertoire has 150,000 to 200,000 clones, 87% of them found once; the top ten carry over 3.5%. The sequenced material came from peripheral blood. The receptors shown here come from a woman aged 60-75 years who had recovered from COVID-19. Both conserved end residues are part of each CDR3. Each record gives: CDR3 length, J gene, clone size, D gene, V gene, CDR3 DNA, CDR3 protein. D genes are given only for firm matches. Rows give clone size only sometimes, using once, few, many, or a class for an expanded clone.

>15|TRBJ2-1|.|TRBD2|TRBV9
TGTGCCAGCAGCGTCCGACTAGCGGGGGGGAATGAGCAGTTCTTC
CASSVRLAGGNEQFF
>12|TRBJ2-2|.|.|TRBV5-1
TGCGCCAGCAGCTTAGAAACTGGGGAGCTGTTTTTT
CASSLETGELFF
>14|TRBJ1-1|.|TRBD1|TRBV10-3
TGTGCCATCAAAACGAGGGACAGGCACACTGAAGCTTTCTTT
CAIKTRDRHTEAFF
>15|TRBJ1-5|.|.|TRBV2
TGTGCCAGTCTCCTGGGACACTATAGCAATCAGCCCCAGCATTTT
CASLLGHYSNQPQHF
>15|TRBJ2-7|.|TRBD1|TRBV7-2
TGTGCCAGCAGCTTAGAGAGCAGGGGGCCCTACGAGCAGTACTTC
CASSLESRGPYEQYF
>14|TRBJ1-2|.|.|TRBV19
TGTGCCAGTAGCCAGGGGCCACGGGCCTATGGCTACACCTTC
CASSQGPRAYGYTF
>17|TRBJ2-2|.|.|TRBV7-9
TGTGCCAGCAGCTTAGCGCTGGGGCCAGGCGTCACCGGGGAGCTGTTTTTT
CASSLALGPGVTGELFF
>16|TRBJ2-7|.|.|TRBV3-1/TRBV3-2
TGTGCCAGCAGCCAAGATCAGGCCCAGCAGGCCTACGAGCAGTACTTC
CASSQDQAQQAYEQYF
>11|TRBJ1-2|.|.|TRBV24-1
TGTGCCACCAGTTGGGCGGGTGGCTACACCTTC
CATSWAGGYTF
>12|TRBJ2-7|.|TRBD1|TRBV28
TGTGCCAGCAGAACAACAGGGGTAGAGCAGTACTTC
CASRTTGVEQYF
>14|TRBJ1-4|.|TRBD1|TRBV28
TGTGCCAGCAGTATCGGACAGGGTAATGAAAAACTGTTTTTT
CASSIGQGNEKLFF
>17|TRBJ2-3|many|TRBD2|TRBV7-6
TGTGCCAGCCGTGCGGCCTGGACTAGCGGCCACACAGATACGCAGTATTTT
CASRAAWTSGHTDTQYF
>15|TRBJ2-3|.|TRBD1|TRBV5-5
TGTGCCAGCAGCGGAGGGACAGGGTCCACAGATACGCAGTATTTT
CASSGGTGSTDTQYF
>14|TRBJ1-2|.|.|TRBV28
TGTGCCAGCAGTGTCACAGGGACCCACTATGGCTACACCTTC
CASSVTGTHYGYTF
>16|TRBJ1-3|.|.|TRBV28
TGTGCCAGCAGTCCCGGGGTGGCGGGGGCAAGTAACACCATATATTTT
CASSPGVAGASNTIYF
>15|TRBJ2-5|.|.|TRBV5-1
TGCGCCAGCAGCTTGGCCGGGGAGCCACAAGAGACCCAGTACTTC
CASSLAGEPQETQYF
>15|TRBJ1-1|few|.|TRBV7-9
TGTGCCAGCAGTTTGATGGACAGCTTGAACACTGAAGCTTTCTTT
CASSLMDSLNTEAFF
>14|TRBJ1-2|.|.|TRBV10-3
TGTGCCATCAGTGAGTCGGACTATAACTATGGCTACACCTTC
CAISESDYNYGYTF
>15|TRBJ2-5|.|TRBD2|TRBV7-3
TGTGCCAGCAGCTTTAGCGGGGGGGCCGGAGAGACCCAGTACTTC
CASSFSGGAGETQYF
>14|TRBJ2-7|.|.|TRBV11-2
TGTGCCAGCAGCTTAATGCAGGGATCGGAGGAGCAGTACTTC
CASSLMQGSEEQYF
>16|TRBJ2-3|.|TRBD2|TRBV4-3
TGCGCCAGCAGCCAAGATATAAGCGGGGGGGCTGATACGCAGTATTTT
CASSQDISGGADTQYF
>11|TRBJ1-2|.|.|TRBV28
TGTGCCACCCTCAGGGTATATGGCTACACCTTC
CATLRVYGYTF
>16|TRBJ2-2|.|.|TRBV3-1/TRBV3-2
TGTGCCAGCAGCCAATGGGGCGCAGGCCACACCGGGGAGCTGTTTTTT
CASSQWGAGHTGELFF
>14|TRBJ2-2|.|TRBD1|TRBV11-3
TGTGCCAGCAGGCCTACACAGGGGACCGGGGAGCTGTTTTTT
CASRPTQGTGELFF
>16|TRBJ2-3|.|TRBD2|TRBV7-3
TGTGCCAGCAGCACCCCCGGACTAGCGGGGACAGATACGCAGTATTTT
CASSTPGLAGTDTQYF
>15|TRBJ1-6|.|.|TRBV5-1
TGCGCCAGCAGCTTGGGTTCAGGGGAGTCTTCACCCCTCCACTTT
CASSLGSGESSPLHF
>14|TRBJ2-5|.|TRBD2|TRBV27
TGTGCCAGCAGTTTACTAGCGGGGGACCTGACCCAGTACTTC
CASSLLAGDLTQYF
>15|TRBJ2-7|.|TRBD1|TRBV6-5
TGTGCCAGCAGGAAGACAGGGGCTTTAAACTACGAGCAGTACTTC
CASRKTGALNYEQYF
>14|TRBJ2-1|.|TRBD1|TRBV7-9
TGTGCCAGCAGCCCAGGGGGCTCCTACAATGAGCAGTTCTTC
CASSPGGSYNEQFF
>14|TRBJ1-1|.|.|TRBV5-1
TGCGCCAGCAGCATGTCAACGGAGGGGACTGAAGCTTTCTTT
CASSMSTEGTEAFF
>16|TRBJ2-7|.|.|TRBV4-3
TGCGCCAGCAGCCAAGATTGGCCGGGGAGCTCCTACGAGCAGTACTTC
CASSQDWPGSSYEQYF
>13|TRBJ1-1|.|.|TRBV11-3
TGTGCCAGCAGCTTAGCCAGGGCCGCTGAAGCTTTCTTT
CASSLARAAEAFF
>13|TRBJ1-1|.|.|TRBV18
TGTGCCAGCTCAAAGGACAGGAACACTGAAGCTTTCTTT
CASSKDRNTEAFF
>14|TRBJ1-2|.|TRBD1|TRBV3-1/TRBV3-2
TGTGCCAGCAGCTATCAAGGGGGCGACTATGGCTACACCTTC
CASSYQGGDYGYTF
>15|TRBJ2-7|.|TRBD1|TRBV9
TGTGCCAGCAGCGTAGACGGGCAGGGGGCAAGAGAGCAGTACTTC
CASSVDGQGAREQYF
>13|TRBJ1-2|once|TRBD1|TRBV29-1
TGCAGCGTTGCCGGACAGGGGGCAGCTGGCTACACCTTC
CSVAGQGAAGYTF
>15|TRBJ2-3|.|TRBD1|TRBV28
TGTGCCAGTCATACAGGGGGCGCTGGGAAAGATACGCAGTATTTT
CASHTGGAGKDTQYF
>13|TRBJ2-7|.|TRBD1|TRBV5-4
TGTGCCAGCAGCGAGCCCGACAGGGACGAGCAGTACTTC
CASSEPDRDEQYF
>15|TRBJ2-1|.|.|TRBV9
TGTGCCAGCAGCGGCCGGGACGGGGGAATGAATGAGCAGTTCTTC
CASSGRDGGMNEQFF
>16|TRBJ2-7|few|TRBD1|TRBV10-1
TGCGCCAGCAGTGACCCCGGACAGGGCCTCTCCTACGAGCAGTACTTC
CASSDPGQGLSYEQYF
>13|TRBJ2-5|once|.|TRBV12-3/TRBV12-4
TGTGCCAGCAGTTATACAGGGCAAGAGACCCAGTACTTC
CASSYTGQETQYF
>14|TRBJ2-5|.|TRBD1|TRBV11-2
TGTGCCAGCAGCCCAATGGAAGGGACAGGGATCCAGTACTTC
CASSPMEGTGIQYF
>17|TRBJ2-1|.|TRBD2|TRBV5-1
TGCGCCAGCAGCTTGGGGGCCCGGACTAGAGGACACGGTGAGCAGTTCTTC
CASSLGARTRGHGEQFF
>15|TRBJ2-1|few|TRBD2|TRBV7-9
TGTGCCAGCAGCTCCCGAGCGGGGGGGTACAATGAGCAGTTCTTC
CASSSRAGGYNEQFF
>15|TRBJ2-7|.|TRBD1|TRBV6-5
TGTGCCAGCAGTCAGCGACCGGGACAGAGCTACGAGCAGTACTTC
CASSQRPGQSYEQYF